Listed here are 24 T cell receptor beta chains from one sample, sequenced in a study of T cell responses to AZD1222 COVID-19 vaccine. Repertoires were generated with immunoSEQ multiplex PCR, while TCRdb's copy carries only in-frame clones and drops some. The sample yields about 130,000 clones, about nine tenths seen once. Sample: peripheral blood, taken on day 0 of AZD1222 vaccination. These receptors were collected from an adult in good health.

The V and J genes are TRBV28 and TRBJ1-3; TRBD1 might be the D (5 bases). Germline V gene sequence: CDR1 MDHEN, CDR2 SYDVKM. V shed 5 bases and J shed 0 bases, with 8 bases lying between them. CDR3 length: 14 amino acids. The CDR3 nucleotides read TGTGCCAGCAGTGGGGGGGTCTCTGGAAACACCATATATTTT. Its protein product is CASSGGVSGNTIYF. Full variable domain (remainder filled in from reference TRBV28 and TRBJ1-3): DVKVTQSSRYLVKRTGEKVFLECVQDMDHENMFWYRQDPGLGLRLIYFSYDVKMKEKGDIPEGYSVSREKKERFSLILESASTNQTSMYLCASSGGVSGNTIYFGEGSWLTVV.

This clone was recorded once. The V and J genes are TRBV2 and TRBJ2-7, with TRBD1 matching over 8 bases. This CDR3 comprises 13 residues. Germline V gene data show CDR1 as SNHLY and CDR2 as FYNNEI. V lost 6 bases and J lost 2; bases outside the gene matches: 3. This CDR3 is CASRTGVPYEQYF. CDR3 nucleotides: TGTGCCAGCAGGACAGGGGTCCCCTACGAGCAGTACTTC.

This chain joins TRBV2 and TRBJ1-1; D is perhaps TRBD1 (5 bases). This CDR3 contains 13 residues. Deletions cut 4 bases from V and 2 bases from J, with 8 bases between. The germline V gene has CDR1 SNHLY and CDR2 FYNNEI. The CDR3 sequence is CASSGGGNTEAFF. Here the CDR3 DNA reads TGTGCCAGCAGTGGGGGGGGAAACACTGAAGCTTTCTTT.

V is TRBV18 and J is TRBJ1-1; D might be TRBD1 (6 bases). In germline, CDR1 is KGHSH, CDR2 LQKENI. Trimming removed 4 bases at V and 4 bases at J, with 13 bases between. The CDR3 totals 14 residues. As DNA, the CDR3 is TGTGCCAGCTCACAGCGGAAGGACAGCACTGAAGCTTTCTTT. Translating gives CASSQRKDSTEAFF.

This clone was recorded only once. This chain uses TRBV7-2 with TRBJ2-7; the match to TRBD1 covers 7 bases. The V gene end was trimmed by 4 bases and the J gene end by 2 bases; junction bases not matched to a gene: 5. This CDR3 comprises 14 residues. CDR1 and CDR2 from the germline V gene are SGHTA and FQGNSA. The CDR3 nucleotides are TGTGCCAGCAGCTCGGGACAGCCCCCCTACGAGCAGTACTTC. This encodes CASSSGQPPYEQYF.

The J gene is TRBJ1-5, the V gene TRBV7-2, with a weak D call TRBD1 (5 bases). Germline CDR1 SGHTA, CDR2 FQGNSA. This CDR3 has 14 amino acids. V lost 5 bases and J 7 bases, leaving 15 bases between the germline ends. This CDR3 is CASSPGGRRQPQHF. DNA for the CDR3: TGTGCCAGCAGCCCGGGGGGGAGGCGACAGCCCCAGCATTTT.

The chain recombines TRBV2 with TRBJ1-2, with D perhaps TRBD1 (6 bases). CDR1 is SNHLY and CDR2 is FYNNEI in the germline V gene. Trimming stripped 2 bases from V and 4 bases from J, with 8 bases between. This CDR3 is 13 amino acids long. CDR3 DNA sequence: TGTGCCAGCAGTGAAAGGGACACCTATGGCTACACCTTC. Residues: CASSERDTYGYTF.

V and J are TRBV3-1 (or the pseudogene TRBV3-2) and TRBJ2-2; D remains unclear. The CDR3 spans 13 residues. Looked up from germline, CDR1 is LGHDT and CDR2 is YNNKEL (reference sequence). Trimming stripped 1 base from V and 3 bases from J, with 3 bases between. The chain's CDR3 is CASSQVDTGELFF. The CDR3 DNA is TGTGCCAGCAGCCAAGTCGACACCGGGGAGCTGTTTTTT.

This rearrangement joins TRBV5-6 to TRBJ1-6; D might be TRBD1 (5 bases). The CDR3 loop spans 16 amino acids. V lost 4 bases to trimming and J lost 0 bases, with 11 bases between them. From germline, CDR1 is SGHDT and CDR2 YYEEEE. CDR3 protein: CASSPHRSSYNSPLHF. CDR3 DNA sequence: TGTGCCAGCAGCCCCCACAGGAGCTCCTATAATTCACCCCTCCACTTT. The full variable domain, rest sourced from reference TRBV5-6 and TRBJ1-6, is DAGVTQSPTHLIKTRGQQVTLRCSPKSGHDTVSWYQQALGQGPQFIFQYYEEEERQRGNFPDRFSGHQFPNYSSELNVNALLLGDSALYLCASSPHRSSYNSPLHFGNGTRLTVT.

This sequence joins TRBV6-2 or TRBV6-3 and TRBJ2-1; 11 nucleotides line up with TRBD1. After removal of 5 bases from V and 4 bases from J, the junction contained 16 bases not matched to a gene. CDR3 length: 19 amino acids. The germline V gene encodes CDR1 MNHEY and CDR2 SVGEGT. The DNA of the CDR3 is TGTGCCAGCAGTCTCCGGGACAGGGGGTCCCAGGCCTCATACAATGAGCAGTTCTTC. This encodes CASSLRDRGSQASYNEQFF.

CDR3 in amino acids: CASSMTAGGPGEQFF. CDR3 nucleotide sequence: TGCGCCAGCAGCATGACAGCGGGGGGGCCGGGTGAGCAGTTCTTC. The rearrangement joins TRBV5-1 to TRBJ2-1, with TRBD2 identical over 10 bases. The CDR3 sequence is 15 residues long. Trimming cost V 4 bases and J 9 bases; bases outside gene matches: 10. In germline, CDR1 is SGHRS, CDR2 YFSETQ.

This clone has a handful of counts. This chain joins TRBV5-6 and TRBJ2-7, with 11 bases identical to TRBD1. The CDR3 length is 15 residues. V trimming: 4 bases; J trimming: 5 bases; junction bases outside the gene matches: 8. Germline V gene data show CDR1 as SGHDT and CDR2 as YYEEEE. The CDR3 region is CASSTGQGAYDEQYF. The CDR3 DNA sequence: TGTGCCAGCAGCACCGGACAGGGGGCGTACGACGAGCAGTACTTC.

The gene calls are TRBV5-1 and TRBJ2-7; the D gene is possibly TRBD2 (5 bases). Trimming took off 0 bases at V and 6 bases at J, with 13 bases between the two ends. The V gene's germline CDR1 is SGHRS and CDR2 YFSETQ. The CDR3 contains 14 residues. CDR3 in amino acids: CASSLAGLPGEQYF. The CDR3 DNA reads as TGCGCCAGCAGCTTGGCAGGACTCCCAGGCGAGCAGTACTTC.

The chain is built from TRBV24-1 and TRBJ1-2; D is possibly TRBD1 (5 bases). CDR1 and CDR2 (germline): KGHDR, SFDVKD. The V and J ends lost 9 bases and 6 bases respectively, with 13 bases between them. This CDR3 comprises 12 residues. This chain's CDR3 is CATYGWGDGYTF. Written as DNA, the CDR3 is TGTGCCACCTATGGGTGGGGGGATGGCTACACCTTC.

The chain employs TRBV28 and TRBJ2-3; TRBD2 agrees at 7 bases. With V trimmed by 4 bases and J by 6 bases, 13 bases remained unmatched. CDR1 MDHEN and CDR2 SYDVKM come from the germline V gene. This CDR3 has 16 amino acids. Written as DNA, the CDR3 is TGTGCCAGCAGTTCCTCGGCCCTCGGGAGGTTTGATACGCAGTATTTT. Translating gives CASSSSALGRFDTQYF.

This chain joins TRBV19 and TRBJ1-1; 7 bases agree with TRBD1. Germline CDR1 LNHDA, CDR2 SQIVND (reference sequence). The junction had 14 bases not matched to a gene; V was cut back by 3 bases and J by 10 bases. CDR3 size: 15 residues. CDR3: CASSISPDRWRVAFF. CDR3 DNA: TGTGCCAGTAGTATCTCCCCGGACAGGTGGCGTGTAGCTTTCTTT. The complete variable domain, with remaining parts taken from reference TRBV19 and TRBJ1-1, reads DGGITQSPKYLFRKEGQNVTLSCEQNLNHDAMYWYRQDPGQGLRLIYYSQIVNDFQKGDIAEGYSVSREKKESFPLTVTSAQKNPTAFYLCASSISPDRWRVAFFGQGTRLTVV.

This clone was observed at least ten times. This chain connects TRBV28 to TRBJ1-6; 10 bases match TRBD1. Germline V gene lookup returns CDR1 MDHEN and CDR2 SYDVKM. There are 16 residues in the CDR3. The V and J ends lost 5 bases and 9 bases, in that order; junction bases with no gene match: 10. CDR3 sequence reads: CASSTLGTGDSSPLHF. In nucleotides, the CDR3 is TGTGCCAGCAGTACTCTCGGGACAGGGGATTCTTCACCCCTCCACTTT.

The rearrangement joins TRBV9 to TRBJ1-6; D is undetermined. V lost 0 bases and J 2 bases, leaving 3 bases between the germline ends. The CDR3 length is 14 residues. Germline V gene data show CDR1 as SGDLS and CDR2 as YYNGEE. The CDR3, as DNA: TGTGCCAGCAGCGTAGCTCCCTATAATTCACCCCTCCACTTT. It is translated as CASSVAPYNSPLHF.

The V call is TRBV18, the J call TRBJ2-7; D perhaps matches TRBD2 (6 bases). In germline, CDR1 is KGHSH, CDR2 LQKENI. The CDR3 has 14 amino acids. Trimming left V 6 bases short and J 3 bases short, with 15 bases between. The DNA of the CDR3 is TGTGCCAGCTCGCCCGGACTATCGGACTACGAGCAGTACTTC. Translation gives CASSPGLSDYEQYF.

This sequence joins TRBV5-6 and TRBJ2-3, with D maybe TRBD2 (7 bases). The CDR3 has 15 amino acids. Germline CDR1 SGHDT, CDR2 YYEEEE. The germline V and J ends were trimmed by 4 bases and 8 bases, with 20 bases remaining between them. The CDR3 protein is CASSPPGGGGGTQYF. Here the CDR3 DNA reads TGTGCCAGCAGCCCCCCTGGAGGCGGGGGCGGTACGCAGTATTTT. Supplemented by reference TRBV5-6 and TRBJ2-3, the full variable domain reads DAGVTQSPTHLIKTRGQQVTLRCSPKSGHDTVSWYQQALGQGPQFIFQYYEEEERQRGNFPDRFSGHQFPNYSSELNVNALLLGDSALYLCASSPPGGGGGTQYFGPGTRLTVL.

The rearrangement uses TRBV24-1 and TRBJ2-4; D unresolved. V gave up 4 bases and J gave up 5 bases, with 17 bases separating them. CDR3 length: 16 amino acids. CDR1 is KGHDR, CDR2 SFDVKD, per germline. Here the CDR3 reads CATSDLGPTGENIQYF. The CDR3 coding sequence is TGTGCCACCAGTGACTTGGGCCCAACTGGGGAAAACATTCAGTACTTC.

This chain joins TRBV10-1 and TRBJ2-5, with a possible D match to TRBD1 (5 bases). CDR1 and CDR2 (germline): WNHNN, SYGVQD (reference sequence). V was shortened by 3 bases and J by 0 bases, with 8 bases between the two germline ends. This CDR3 contains 14 residues. Here the CDR3 reads CASSEAGYQETQYF. CDR3 coding DNA: TGCGCCAGCAGTGAAGCAGGGTACCAAGAGACCCAGTACTTC.

V usage is TRBV27 and J usage is TRBJ2-7; the match to TRBD2 covers 15 bases. J lost 4 bases, V lost 5 bases, and 6 bases had no gene match. The germline CDR1 and CDR2 sequences are MNHEY and SMNVEV (reference sequence). This CDR3 spans 16 amino acids. CDR3 region: CASSTIGTSGGYEQYF. For the CDR3, the DNA is TGTGCCAGCAGTACCATCGGGACTAGCGGGGGGTACGAGCAGTACTTC.

The V gene is TRBV28, the J gene TRBJ1-2; perhaps TRBD1 as D (5 bases). This CDR3 comprises 14 residues. Trimming took off 5 bases at V and 2 bases at J, with 12 bases between the two ends. From germline, CDR1 is MDHEN and CDR2 SYDVKM. CDR3 in DNA: TGTGCCAGCAGTGCGTCCTGGGGGAACTATGGCTACACCTTC. Translated: CASSASWGNYGYTF.